Listed below are T cell receptor beta chains from one sample, sequenced in a study of shared clonotypes between healthy human individuals. Sequencing was performed with immunoSEQ multiplex PCR; in TCRdb, only in-frame clones are kept and a portion is missing. Of roughly 2.1 million clones in the sample, roughly 91% were seen once. The sample taken for sequencing was naive CD8+ T cells from PBMCs. These receptors were taken from a man younger than 30 in good health. Some clones in this sample may be carry-over from other donors' samples. Each CDR3 is given with its conserved first and last residue. A D gene is named only where the DNA matches it firmly.

v_gene,d_gene,j_gene,CDR3nt,CDR3aa
TRBV5-1,NA,TRBJ1-1,TGCGCCAGCACTTATTTTCTCGGGGGCACTGAAGCTTTCTTT,CASTYFLGGTEAFF
TRBV27,TRBD1,TRBJ1-4,TGTGCCAGCAGTGTCTATTCCGGGACAGTTAATGAAAAACTGTTTTTT,CASSVYSGTVNEKLFF
TRBV29-1,TRBD2,TRBJ2-7,TGCAGCGCCACACTAGCGGGAGCCAACGAGCAGTACTTC,CSATLAGANEQYF
TRBV9,TRBD2,TRBJ2-7,TGTGCCAGCAGCGTAGGGGGTAGCGGGAGATACGAGCAGTACTTC,CASSVGGSGRYEQYF
TRBV7-6,NA,TRBJ2-1,TGTGCCAGCAGCCTGTTGGGGCCTAGCGCTTACAATGAGCAGTTCTTC,CASSLLGPSAYNEQFF
TRBV29-1,TRBD2,TRBJ2-7,TGCAGCGTCCTAGCGGGAGGCGCCCCTCTCTACGAGCAGTACTTC,CSVLAGGAPLYEQYF
TRBV28,NA,TRBJ2-7,TGTGCCAGCAGTCCCCGGGGAGTAAGCTACGAGCAGTACTTC,CASSPRGVSYEQYF
TRBV21-1,NA,TRBJ1-2,TGTGCCAGCAGCACGGGCGGCTGCTATGGCTACACCTTC,CASSTGGCYGYTF
TRBV28,TRBD1,TRBJ1-4,TGTGCCAGCAGTCTCGGGACAGGAGCAACTAATGAAAAACTGTTTTTT,CASSLGTGATNEKLFF
TRBV27,NA,TRBJ1-2,TGTGCCAGCAGTTTTACTGGGGTGAACTATGGCTACACCTTC,CASSFTGVNYGYTF
TRBV7-6,NA,TRBJ2-1,TGTGCCAGCAGCCCTCTAAAGATACTAGACACCAACAGGGAGCAGTTCTTC,CASSPLKILDTNREQFF
TRBV27,NA,TRBJ2-7,TGTGCCAGCAGTTGGTTTGGGGGGAGTGAGAACGAGCAGTACTTC,CASSWFGGSENEQYF
TRBV19,NA,TRBJ2-7,TGTGCCAGTAGTATCGGACCCGGACCCCACGAGCAGTACTTC,CASSIGPGPHEQYF
TRBV5-1,NA,TRBJ1-1,TGCGCCAGCAGCTCCACGCCGGGGGAATACCCTGAAGCTTTCTTT,CASSSTPGEYPEAFF
TRBV19,NA,TRBJ1-2,TGTGCCAGTAGTATCGGGGTTGGCTACACCTTC,CASSIGVGYTF
TRBV27,NA,TRBJ2-1,TGTGCCAGCAGTCTTCGACAGCTCTACAATGAGCAGTTCTTC,CASSLRQLYNEQFF
TRBV30,NA,TRBJ2-7,TGTGCCTGGAGTCCCCAGAATGGCGGATTCTACGAGCAGTACTTC,CAWSPQNGGFYEQYF
TRBV7-9,TRBD1,TRBJ2-5,TGTGCCAGCAGCTCCATCCAGGGGGCAGAGACCCAGTACTTC,CASSSIQGAETQYF
TRBV4-1,TRBD1,TRBJ2-7,TGCGCCAGCAGCCACATGTTCGGACAGGGATTTATCGAGCAGTACTTC,CASSHMFGQGFIEQYF
TRBV14,TRBD1,TRBJ2-5,TGTGCCAGCAGCCTCGTGCGGATGGACAGGGTGTTTCAAGAGACCCAGTACTTC,CASSLVRMDRVFQETQYF
TRBV2,NA,TRBJ2-7,TGTGCCAGCTTCCACGGGGCAGGTCCCTACGAGCAGTACTTC,CASFHGAGPYEQYF
TRBV27,NA,TRBJ2-7,TGTGCCAGCAGTTTATCGGCCCTCTCCTACGAGCAGTACTTC,CASSLSALSYEQYF
TRBV5-5,NA,TRBJ1-1,TGTGCCAGCACTCTTGGGTTTGAGGCTTTCTTT,CASTLGFEAFF
TRBV7-6,TRBD2,TRBJ2-7,TGTGCCAGCAGCTTAAGGGGTAGCGGGAACGACGAGCAGTACTTC,CASSLRGSGNDEQYF
TRBV27,NA,TRBJ2-1,TGTGCCAGCAGTTTTAGCGGGGCAGGGGGAAGGAATGAGCAGTTCTTC,CASSFSGAGGRNEQFF
TRBV7-9,NA,TRBJ2-7,TGTGCCAGCAGCTTGGACTACCTACACTACGAGCAGTACTTC,CASSLDYLHYEQYF
TRBV2,TRBD2,TRBJ2-3,TGTGCCAGCAGTGAGATTTCTAGCGGGAGGGGGGCGAAGAGAGATACGCAGTATTTT,CASSEISSGRGAKRDTQYF
TRBV19,NA,TRBJ1-2,TGTGCCAGTCTGGACGCCATCTACTATGGCTACACCTTC,CASLDAIYYGYTF